This TCR beta chain emerged from a study of blood T cell repertoires in COVID-19. The protocol was immunoSEQ multiplex PCR, while the TCRdb copy is restricted to in-frame clones and leaves out a portion. The sample holds over 200,000 clones; 84% are singletons and the top ten take around a sixth. V was clipped by 5 bases and J by 4 bases; unmatched bases: 12. CDR1 and CDR2 from the germline V gene are SGHNT and YENEEA. The CDR3 has 17 residues. V and J are TRBV11-3 and TRBJ2-3; the match to TRBD2 covers 10 bases. This receptor was obtained from an elderly woman with active or convalescent COVID-19. The specimen sequenced was peripheral blood. This CDR3 reads CASSPYKREGRADTQYF. The DNA for the CDR3 is TGTGCCAGCAGCCCGTACAAGCGGGAGGGCCGAGCAGATACGCAGTATTTT.